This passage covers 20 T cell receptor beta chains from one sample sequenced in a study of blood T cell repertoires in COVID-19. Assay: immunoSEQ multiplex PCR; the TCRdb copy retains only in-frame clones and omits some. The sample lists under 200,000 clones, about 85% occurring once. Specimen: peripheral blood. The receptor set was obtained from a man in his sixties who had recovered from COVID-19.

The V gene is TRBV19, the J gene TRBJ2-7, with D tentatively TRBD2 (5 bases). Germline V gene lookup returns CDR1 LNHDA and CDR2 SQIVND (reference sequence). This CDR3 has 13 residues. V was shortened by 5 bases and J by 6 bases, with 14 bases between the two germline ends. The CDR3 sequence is CASSPPKGGEQYF. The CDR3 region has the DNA TGTGCCAGTAGTCCTCCCAAAGGAGGCGAGCAGTACTTC.

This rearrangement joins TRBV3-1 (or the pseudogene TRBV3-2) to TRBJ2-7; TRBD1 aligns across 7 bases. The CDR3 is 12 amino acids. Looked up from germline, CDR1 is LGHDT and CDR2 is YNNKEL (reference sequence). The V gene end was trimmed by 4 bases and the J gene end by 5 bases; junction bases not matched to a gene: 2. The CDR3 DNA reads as TGTGCCAGCAGCCCGACAGGGAACGAGCAGTACTTC. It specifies CASSPTGNEQYF.

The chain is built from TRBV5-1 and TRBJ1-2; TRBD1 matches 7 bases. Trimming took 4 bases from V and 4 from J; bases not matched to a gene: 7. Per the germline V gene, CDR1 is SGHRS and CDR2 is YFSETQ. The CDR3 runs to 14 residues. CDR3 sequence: CASSPGTDLYGYTF. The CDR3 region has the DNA TGCGCCAGCAGCCCCGGGACAGACCTCTATGGCTACACCTTC.

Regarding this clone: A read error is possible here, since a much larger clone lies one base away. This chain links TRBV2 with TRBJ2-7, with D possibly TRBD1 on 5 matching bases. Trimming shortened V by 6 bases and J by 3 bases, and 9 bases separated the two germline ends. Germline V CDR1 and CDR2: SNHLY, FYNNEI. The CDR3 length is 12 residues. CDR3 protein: CASRKGIYEQYF. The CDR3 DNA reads TGTGCCAGCAGGAAGGGGATCTACGAGCAGTACTTC. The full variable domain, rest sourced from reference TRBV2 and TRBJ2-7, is EPEVTQTPSHQVTQMGQEVILRCVPISNHLYFYWYRQILGQKVEFLVSFYNNEISEKSEIFDDQFSVERPDGSNFTLKIRSTKLEDSAMYFCASRKGIYEQYFGPGTRLTVT.

The CDR3 here is CASSQAPSYEQYF. The CDR3 region has the DNA TGTGCCAGCAGCCAGGCACCATCCTACGAGCAGTACTTC. The chain employs TRBV3-1 (or the pseudogene TRBV3-2) and TRBJ2-7; D is unclear. The CDR3 covers 13 residues. The germline V gene has CDR1 LGHDT and CDR2 YNNKEL (reference sequence). V was clipped by 3 bases and J by 1 base, with 7 bases between them.

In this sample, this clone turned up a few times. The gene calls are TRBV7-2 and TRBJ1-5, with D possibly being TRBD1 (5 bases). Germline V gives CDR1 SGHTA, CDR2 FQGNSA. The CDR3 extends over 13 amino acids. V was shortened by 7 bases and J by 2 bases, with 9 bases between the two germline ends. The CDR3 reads CASTGDGNQPQHF. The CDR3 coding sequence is TGTGCCAGCACGGGGGATGGCAATCAGCCCCAGCATTTT.

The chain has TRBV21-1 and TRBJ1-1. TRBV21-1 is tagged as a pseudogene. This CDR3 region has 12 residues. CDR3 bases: TGTGCCAGCAGAGGGGAGGCGACTGAAGCTTTCTTT. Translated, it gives CASRGEATEAFF.

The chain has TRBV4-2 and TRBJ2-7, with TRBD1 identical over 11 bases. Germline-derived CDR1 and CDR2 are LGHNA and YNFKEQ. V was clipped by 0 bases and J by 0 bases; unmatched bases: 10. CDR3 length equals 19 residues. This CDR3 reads CASSQDLGTGGSISYEQYF. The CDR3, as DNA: TGTGCCAGCAGCCAAGATCTTGGGACAGGGGGTTCGATCTCCTACGAGCAGTACTTC.

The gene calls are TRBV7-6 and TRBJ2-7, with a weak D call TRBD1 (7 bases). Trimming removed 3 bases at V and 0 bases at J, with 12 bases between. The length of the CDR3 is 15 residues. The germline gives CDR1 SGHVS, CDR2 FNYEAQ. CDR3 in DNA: TGTGCCAGCAGCTTCGCAGGGGGGAACTCCTACGAGCAGTACTTC. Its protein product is CASSFAGGNSYEQYF.

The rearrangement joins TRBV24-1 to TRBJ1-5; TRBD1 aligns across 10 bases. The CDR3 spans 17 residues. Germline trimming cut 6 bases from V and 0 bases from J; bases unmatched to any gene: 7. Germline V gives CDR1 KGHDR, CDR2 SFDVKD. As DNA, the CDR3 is TGTGCCACCAGTCCCGGACAGGGGGATTTTAGCAATCAGCCCCAGCATTTT. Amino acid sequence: CATSPGQGDFSNQPQHF.

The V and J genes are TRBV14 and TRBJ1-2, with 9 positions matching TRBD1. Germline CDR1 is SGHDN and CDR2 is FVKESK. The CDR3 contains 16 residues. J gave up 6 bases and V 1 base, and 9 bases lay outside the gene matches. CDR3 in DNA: TGTGCCAGCAGCCAAGTCCGGGACAGGGATCTCGATGGCTACACCTTC. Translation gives CASSQVRDRDLDGYTF.

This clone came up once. The CDR3 nucleotides are TGTGCCACCAGTGATCAGGGGGCAGGTAACACAGATACGCAGTATTTT. This sequence encodes CATSDQGAGNTDTQYF. The chain joins TRBV24-1 to TRBJ2-3; 8 nucleotides agree with TRBD1. The CDR3 length is 16 residues. Germline trimming cut 3 bases from V and 2 bases from J; bases unmatched to any gene: 6. Looked up from germline, CDR1 is KGHDR and CDR2 is SFDVKD.

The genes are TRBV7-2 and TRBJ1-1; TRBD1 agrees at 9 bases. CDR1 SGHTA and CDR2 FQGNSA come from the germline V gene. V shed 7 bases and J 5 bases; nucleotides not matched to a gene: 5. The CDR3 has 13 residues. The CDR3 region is CASTRDRETEAFF. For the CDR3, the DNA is TGTGCCAGCACTCGGGACAGGGAGACTGAAGCTTTCTTT.

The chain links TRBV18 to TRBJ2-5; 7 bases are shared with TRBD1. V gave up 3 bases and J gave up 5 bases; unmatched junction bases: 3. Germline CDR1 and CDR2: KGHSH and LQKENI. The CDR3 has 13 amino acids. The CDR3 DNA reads TGTGCCAGCTCACCCCCGACAGGGGAGACCCAGTACTTC. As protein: CASSPPTGETQYF. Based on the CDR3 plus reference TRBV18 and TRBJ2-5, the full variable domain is NAGVMQNPRHLVRRRGQEARLRCSPMKGHSHVYWYRQLPEEGLKFMVYLQKENIIDESGMPKERFSAEFPKEGPSILRIQQVVRGDSAAYFCASSPPTGETQYFGPGTRLLVL.

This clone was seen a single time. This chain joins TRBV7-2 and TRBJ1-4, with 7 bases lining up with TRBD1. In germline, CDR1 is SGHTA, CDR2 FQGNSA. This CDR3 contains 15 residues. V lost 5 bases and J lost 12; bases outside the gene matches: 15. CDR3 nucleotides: TGTGCCAGCAGCCACTCCCCGGCGGGACAGTCCGAACTGTTTTTT. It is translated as CASSHSPAGQSELFF.

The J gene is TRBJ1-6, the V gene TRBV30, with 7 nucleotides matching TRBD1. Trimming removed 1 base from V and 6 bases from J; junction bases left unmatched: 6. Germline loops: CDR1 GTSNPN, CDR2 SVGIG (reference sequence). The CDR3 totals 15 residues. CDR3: CAWSGGGGPNSPLHF. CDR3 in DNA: TGTGCCTGGAGTGGAGGGGGCGGTCCTAATTCACCCCTCCACTTT.

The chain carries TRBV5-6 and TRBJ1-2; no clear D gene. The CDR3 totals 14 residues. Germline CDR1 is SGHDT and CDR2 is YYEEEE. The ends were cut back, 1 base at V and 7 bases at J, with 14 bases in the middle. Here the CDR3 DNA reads TGTGCCAGCAGCTTGCCTTACATCACCTCTGGCTACACCTTC. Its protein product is CASSLPYITSGYTF.

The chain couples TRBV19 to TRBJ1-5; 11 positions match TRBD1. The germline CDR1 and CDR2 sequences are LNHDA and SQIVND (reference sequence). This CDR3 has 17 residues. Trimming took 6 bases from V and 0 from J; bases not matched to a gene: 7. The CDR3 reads CASRTGQGAYSNQPQHF. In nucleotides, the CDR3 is TGTGCCAGTAGAACCGGACAGGGGGCTTATAGCAATCAGCCCCAGCATTTT.

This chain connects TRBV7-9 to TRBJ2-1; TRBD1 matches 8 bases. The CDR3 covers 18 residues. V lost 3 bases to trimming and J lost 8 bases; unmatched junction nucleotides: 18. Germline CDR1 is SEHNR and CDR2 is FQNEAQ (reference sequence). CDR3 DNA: TGTGCCAGCAGCTTTACCAGGGGGCAGGGGATCAGGGAGGATGAGCAGTTCTTC. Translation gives CASSFTRGQGIREDEQFF.

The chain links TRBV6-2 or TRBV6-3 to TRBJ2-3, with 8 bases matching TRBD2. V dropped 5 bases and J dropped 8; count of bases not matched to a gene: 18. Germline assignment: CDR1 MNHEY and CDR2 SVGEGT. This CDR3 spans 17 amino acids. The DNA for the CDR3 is TGTGCCAGCAGTCCCCTCCTCCCGGGGGGGCCGGGAGGTACGCAGTATTTT. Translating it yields CASSPLLPGGPGGTQYF.